The TCR beta chain described here comes from a study of CD8 T cells in Susac syndrome. RNA was extracted with the RNeasy kit, and a quantity of about 0.45 to 1 ug was reverse transcribed using random hexamers. An immunoSEQ multiplex PCR amplified TCR beta CDR3 over 54 Vbeta and 13 Jbeta. TCRdb reprocessed the immunoSEQ multiplex PCR reads via MiXCR and lists one record per CDR3 protein. The table shows 300,000 to 350,000 distinct CDR3 sequences, with 92% occurring only once. CDR1 and CDR2 from the germline V gene are DFQATT and SNEGSKA (reference sequence). With 4 bases clipped from V and 3 bases from J, the junction kept 8 bases outside the gene matches. This CDR3 region has 15 residues. Negative isolation yielded the CD8+ and CD4+ T cells, while FACS enriched the TEMRA cells.

The chain recombines TRBV20-1 with TRBJ2-4, with 8 bases identical to TRBD1. This TCR was sampled from a human donor with multiple sclerosis. Sequencing was done on a sample of CD4+ T cells from PBMCs. The CDR3 DNA is TGCAGTGCTACTCGGACAGGGTGGAACAAAAACATTCAGTACTTC. Encoded protein: CSATRTGWNKNIQYF.